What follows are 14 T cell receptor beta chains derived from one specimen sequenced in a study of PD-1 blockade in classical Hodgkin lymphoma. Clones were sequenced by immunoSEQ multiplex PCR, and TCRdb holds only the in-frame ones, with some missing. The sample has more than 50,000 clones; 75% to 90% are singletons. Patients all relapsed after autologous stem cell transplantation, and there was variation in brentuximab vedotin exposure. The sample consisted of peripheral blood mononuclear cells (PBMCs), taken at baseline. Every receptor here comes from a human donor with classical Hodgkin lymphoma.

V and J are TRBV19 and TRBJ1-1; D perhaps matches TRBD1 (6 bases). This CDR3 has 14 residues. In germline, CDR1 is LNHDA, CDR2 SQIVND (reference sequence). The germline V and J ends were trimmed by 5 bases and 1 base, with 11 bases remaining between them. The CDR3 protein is CASSSYRENTEAFF. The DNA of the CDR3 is TGTGCCAGTAGTTCATACAGGGAGAACACTGAAGCTTTCTTT.

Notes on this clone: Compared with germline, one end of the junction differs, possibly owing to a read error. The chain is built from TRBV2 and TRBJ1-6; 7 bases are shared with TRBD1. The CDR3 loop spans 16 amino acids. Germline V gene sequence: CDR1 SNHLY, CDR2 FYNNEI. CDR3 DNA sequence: TGTGCCAGCAGAGAAGGGGACAGCTCCTATAATTCACCCCTCCACTTT. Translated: CASREGDSSYNSPLHF.

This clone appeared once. This CDR3 is CASRGGQYNEQFF. The CDR3 DNA reads TGTGCCAGTAGGGGGGGGCAGTACAATGAGCAGTTCTTC. The chain employs TRBV19 and TRBJ2-1; D possibly corresponds to TRBD2 (7 bases). Deletions cut 6 bases from V and 4 bases from J, with 10 bases between. Looked up from germline, CDR1 is LNHDA and CDR2 is SQIVND (reference sequence). The CDR3 contains 13 residues.

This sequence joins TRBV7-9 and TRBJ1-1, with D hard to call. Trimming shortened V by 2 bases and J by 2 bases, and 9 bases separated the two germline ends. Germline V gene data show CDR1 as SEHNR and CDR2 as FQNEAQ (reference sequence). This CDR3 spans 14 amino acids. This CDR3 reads CASSLSRQNTEAFF. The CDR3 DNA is TGTGCCAGCAGCTTAAGTCGGCAAAACACTGAAGCTTTCTTT.

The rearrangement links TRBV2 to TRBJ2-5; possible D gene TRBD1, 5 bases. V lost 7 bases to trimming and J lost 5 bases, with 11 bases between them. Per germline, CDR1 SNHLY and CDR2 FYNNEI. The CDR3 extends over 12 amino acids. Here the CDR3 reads CASNQGVETQYF. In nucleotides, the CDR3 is TGTGCCAGCAACCAGGGTGTGGAGACCCAGTACTTC.

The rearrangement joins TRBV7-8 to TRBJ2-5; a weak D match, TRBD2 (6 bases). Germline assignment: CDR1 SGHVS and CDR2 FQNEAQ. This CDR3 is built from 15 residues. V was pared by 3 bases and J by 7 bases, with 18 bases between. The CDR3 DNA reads TGTGCCAGCAGCTTTCGCCTCGCAGGAGCGGGGACCCAGTACTTC. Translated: CASSFRLAGAGTQYF.

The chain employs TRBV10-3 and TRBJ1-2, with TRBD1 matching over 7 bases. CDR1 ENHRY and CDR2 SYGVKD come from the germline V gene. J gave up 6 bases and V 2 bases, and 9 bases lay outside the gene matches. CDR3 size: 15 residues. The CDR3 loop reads CAISEDRVSPDGYTF. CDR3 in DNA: TGTGCCATCAGTGAGGACAGGGTCTCCCCGGATGGCTACACCTTC.

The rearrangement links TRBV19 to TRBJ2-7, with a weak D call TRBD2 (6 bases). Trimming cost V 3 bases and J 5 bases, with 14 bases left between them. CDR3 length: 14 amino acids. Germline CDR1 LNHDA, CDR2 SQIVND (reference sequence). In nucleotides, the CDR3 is TGTGCCAGTAGTATCATGGCGGGGTTAAACGAGCAGTACTTC. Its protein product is CASSIMAGLNEQYF.

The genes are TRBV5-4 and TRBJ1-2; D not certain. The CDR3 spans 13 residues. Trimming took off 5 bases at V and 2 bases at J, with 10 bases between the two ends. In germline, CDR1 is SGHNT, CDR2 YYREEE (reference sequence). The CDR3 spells CASSGRGNYGYTF. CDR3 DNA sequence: TGTGCCAGCAGTGGCAGAGGAAACTATGGCTACACCTTC.

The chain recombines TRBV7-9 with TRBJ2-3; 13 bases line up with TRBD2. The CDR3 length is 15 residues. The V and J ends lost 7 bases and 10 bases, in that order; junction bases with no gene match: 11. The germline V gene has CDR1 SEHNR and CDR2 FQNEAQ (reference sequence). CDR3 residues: CASTYSGTSGESQYF. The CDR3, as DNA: TGTGCCAGCACCTACTCCGGGACTAGCGGGGAGTCGCAGTATTTT. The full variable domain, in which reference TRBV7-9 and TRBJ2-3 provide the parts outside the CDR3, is DTGVSQNPRHKITKRGQNVTFRCDPISEHNRLYWYRQTLGQGPEFLTYFQNEAQLEKSRLLSDRFSAERPKGSFSTLEIQRTEQGDSAMYLCASTYSGTSGESQYFGPGTRLTVL.

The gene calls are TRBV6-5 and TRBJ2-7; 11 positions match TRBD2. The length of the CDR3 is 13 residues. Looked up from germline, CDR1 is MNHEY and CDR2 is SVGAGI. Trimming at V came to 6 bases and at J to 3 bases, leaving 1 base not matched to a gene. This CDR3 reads CASRLAGGYEQYF. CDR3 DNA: TGTGCCAGCAGGCTAGCGGGGGGCTACGAGCAGTACTTC.

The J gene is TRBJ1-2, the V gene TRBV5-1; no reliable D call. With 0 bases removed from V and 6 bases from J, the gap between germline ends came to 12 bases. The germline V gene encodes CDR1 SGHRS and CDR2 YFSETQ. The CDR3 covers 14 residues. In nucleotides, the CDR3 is TGCGCCAGCAGCTTGGGGGTCCAAGCCGATGGCTACACCTTC. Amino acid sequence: CASSLGVQADGYTF.

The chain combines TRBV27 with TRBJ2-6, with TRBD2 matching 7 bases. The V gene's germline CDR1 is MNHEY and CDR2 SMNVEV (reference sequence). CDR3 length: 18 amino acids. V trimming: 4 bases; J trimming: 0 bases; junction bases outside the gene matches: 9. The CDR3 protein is CASSSPGGGVSGANVLTF. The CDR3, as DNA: TGTGCCAGCAGTTCTCCGGGGGGTGGGGTCTCTGGGGCCAACGTCCTGACTTTC.

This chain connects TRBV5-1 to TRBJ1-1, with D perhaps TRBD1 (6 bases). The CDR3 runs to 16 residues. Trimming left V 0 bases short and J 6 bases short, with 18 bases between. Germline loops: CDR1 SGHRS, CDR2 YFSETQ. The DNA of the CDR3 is TGCGCCAGCAGCTTGGAGGGCTCGGGGGGCGCATCTGAAGCTTTCTTT. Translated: CASSLEGSGGASEAFF. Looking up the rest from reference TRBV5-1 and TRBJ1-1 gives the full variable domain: KAGVTQTPRYLIKTRGQQVTLSCSPISGHRSVSWYQQTPGQGLQFLFEYFSETQRNKGNFPGRFSGRQFSNSRSEMNVSTLELGDSALYLCASSLEGSGGASEAFFGQGTRLTVV.